This TCR beta chain was identified during a study of blood T cells in healthy people across ages. PCR was performed a second time for 7 to 11 cycles using a sample-barcoded 5' primer and a J-beta primer mix. The study obtained at least 3 million CDR3-containing paired-end reads from every sample. MiXCR was run by TCRdb on the 5' RACE reads, yielding one entry per CDR3 protein. The table shows about 290,000 distinct CDR3 sequences, with 25% to 30% occurring only once. The sequence came from a woman in her 70s in good health. Sequenced input: blood.

CDR3 loop: CASTITGTTYEQYF. CDR3 nucleotides: TGTGCCAGCACCATAACCGGGACTACCTACGAGCAGTACTTC. This chain connects TRBV28 to TRBJ2-7; TRBD2 agrees at 7 bases. The CDR3 contains 14 residues. Germline CDR1 and CDR2: MDHEN and SYDVKM. J gave up 2 bases and V 7 bases, and 8 bases lay outside the gene matches.